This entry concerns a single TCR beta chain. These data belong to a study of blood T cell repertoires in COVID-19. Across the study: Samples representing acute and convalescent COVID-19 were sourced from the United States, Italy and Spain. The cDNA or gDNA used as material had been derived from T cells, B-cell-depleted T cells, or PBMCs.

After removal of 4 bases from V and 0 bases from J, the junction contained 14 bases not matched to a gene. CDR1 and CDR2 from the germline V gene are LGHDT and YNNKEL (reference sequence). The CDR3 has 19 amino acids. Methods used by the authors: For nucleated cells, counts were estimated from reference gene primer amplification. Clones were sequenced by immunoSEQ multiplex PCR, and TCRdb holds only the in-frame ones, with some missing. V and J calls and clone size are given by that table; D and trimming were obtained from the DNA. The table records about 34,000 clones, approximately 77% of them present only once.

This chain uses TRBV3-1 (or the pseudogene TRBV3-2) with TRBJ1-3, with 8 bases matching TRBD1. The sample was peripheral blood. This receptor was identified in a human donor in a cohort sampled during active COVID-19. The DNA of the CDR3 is TGTGCCAGCAGCCCATACGTCCCGGGACAGGCCTACTCTGGAAACACCATATATTTT. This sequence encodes CASSPYVPGQAYSGNTIYF.